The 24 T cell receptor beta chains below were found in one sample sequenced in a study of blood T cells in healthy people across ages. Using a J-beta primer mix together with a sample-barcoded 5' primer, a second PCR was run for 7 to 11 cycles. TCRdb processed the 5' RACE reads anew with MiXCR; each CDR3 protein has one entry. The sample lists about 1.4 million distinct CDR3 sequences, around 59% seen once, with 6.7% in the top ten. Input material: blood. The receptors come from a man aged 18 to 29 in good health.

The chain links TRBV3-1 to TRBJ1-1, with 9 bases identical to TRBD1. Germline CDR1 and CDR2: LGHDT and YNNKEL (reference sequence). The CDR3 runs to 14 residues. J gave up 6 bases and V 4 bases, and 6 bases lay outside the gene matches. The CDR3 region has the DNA TGTGCCAGCAGCCCCCGGGACAGGGAAGCTGAAGCTTTCTTT. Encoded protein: CASSPRDREAEAFF.

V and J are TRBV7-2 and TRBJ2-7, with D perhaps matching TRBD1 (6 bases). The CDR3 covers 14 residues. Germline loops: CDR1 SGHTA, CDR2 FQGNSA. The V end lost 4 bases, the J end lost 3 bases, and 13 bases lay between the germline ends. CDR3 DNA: TGTGCCAGCAGCTCACGGGACATCTACTACGAGCAGTACTTC. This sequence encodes CASSSRDIYYEQYF.

This CDR3 reads CASRDTGPDTQYF. Written as DNA, the CDR3 is TGTGCCAGCAGGGACACAGGGCCAGATACGCAGTATTTT. This chain joins TRBV6-6 and TRBJ2-3; D may be TRBD1 (6 bases). In germline, CDR1 is MNHNY, CDR2 SVGAGI (reference sequence). Trimming took off 6 bases at V and 4 bases at J, with 11 bases between the two ends. The CDR3 extends over 13 amino acids.

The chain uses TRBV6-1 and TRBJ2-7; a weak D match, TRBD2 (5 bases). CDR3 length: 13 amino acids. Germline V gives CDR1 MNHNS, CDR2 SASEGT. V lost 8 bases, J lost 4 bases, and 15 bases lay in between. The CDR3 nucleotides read TGTGCCAGCGCCCGAGGGAGAGATTACGAGCAGTACTTC. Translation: CASARGRDYEQYF.

CDR3 amino acids: CAISPVSSGQGDSPLHF. In DNA, the CDR3 is TGTGCCATCAGCCCCGTGTCATCGGGACAGGGAGATTCACCCCTCCACTTT. The chain recombines TRBV10-3 with TRBJ1-6; TRBD1 matches at 9 bases. This CDR3 has 17 amino acids. The junction had 14 bases not matched to a gene; V was cut back by 6 bases and J by 8 bases. CDR1 is ENHRY, CDR2 SYGVKD, per germline.

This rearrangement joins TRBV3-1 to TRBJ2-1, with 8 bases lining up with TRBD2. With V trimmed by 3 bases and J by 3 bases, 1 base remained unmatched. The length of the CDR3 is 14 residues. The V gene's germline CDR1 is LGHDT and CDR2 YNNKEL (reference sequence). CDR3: CASSHSGSYNEQFF. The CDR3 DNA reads TGTGCCAGCAGCCACAGCGGGAGCTACAATGAGCAGTTCTTC.

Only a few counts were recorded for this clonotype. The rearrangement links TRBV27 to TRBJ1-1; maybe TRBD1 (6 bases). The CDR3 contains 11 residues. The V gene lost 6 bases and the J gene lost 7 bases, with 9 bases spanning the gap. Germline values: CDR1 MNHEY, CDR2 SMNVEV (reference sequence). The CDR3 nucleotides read TGTGCCAGCAGGGACAGTTATGAAGCTTTCTTT. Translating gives CASRDSYEAFF.

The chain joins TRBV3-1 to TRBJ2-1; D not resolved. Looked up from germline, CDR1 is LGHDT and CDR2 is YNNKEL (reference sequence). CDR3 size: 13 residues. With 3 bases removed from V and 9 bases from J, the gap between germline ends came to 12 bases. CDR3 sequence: CASSQIVGSEQFF. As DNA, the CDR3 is TGTGCCAGCAGCCAGATAGTGGGTAGTGAGCAGTTCTTC.

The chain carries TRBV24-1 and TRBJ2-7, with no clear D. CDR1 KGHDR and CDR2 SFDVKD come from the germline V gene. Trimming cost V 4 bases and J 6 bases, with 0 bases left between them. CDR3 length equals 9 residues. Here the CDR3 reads CATSDEQYF. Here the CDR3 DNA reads TGTGCCACCAGTGACGAGCAGTACTTC.

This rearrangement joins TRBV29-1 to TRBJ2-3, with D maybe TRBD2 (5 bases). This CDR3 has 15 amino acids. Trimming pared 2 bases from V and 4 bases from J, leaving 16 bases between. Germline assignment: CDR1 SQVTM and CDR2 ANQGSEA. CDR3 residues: CSVEWTAGFADTQYF. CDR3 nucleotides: TGCAGCGTTGAATGGACTGCCGGTTTTGCAGATACGCAGTATTTT.

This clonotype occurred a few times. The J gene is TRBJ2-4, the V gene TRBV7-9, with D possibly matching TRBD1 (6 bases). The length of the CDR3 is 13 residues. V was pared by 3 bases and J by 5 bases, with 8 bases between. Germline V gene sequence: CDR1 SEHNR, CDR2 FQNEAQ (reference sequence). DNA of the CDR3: TGTGCCAGCAGCTTCTCAGGGGAAAACATTCAGTACTTC. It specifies CASSFSGENIQYF.

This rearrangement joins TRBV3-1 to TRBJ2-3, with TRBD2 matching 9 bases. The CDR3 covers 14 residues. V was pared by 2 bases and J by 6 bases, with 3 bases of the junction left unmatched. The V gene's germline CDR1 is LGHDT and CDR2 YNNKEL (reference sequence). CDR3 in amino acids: CASSQRGGVDTQYF. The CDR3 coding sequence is TGTGCCAGCAGCCAACGCGGGGGGGTCGATACGCAGTATTTT.

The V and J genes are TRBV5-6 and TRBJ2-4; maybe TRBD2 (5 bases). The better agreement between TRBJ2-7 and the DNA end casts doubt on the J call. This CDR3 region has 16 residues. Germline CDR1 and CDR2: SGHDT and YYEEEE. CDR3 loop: CASSLAGGSRWDEQYF. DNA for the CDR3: TGTGCCAGCAGCTTGGCCGGAGGCAGTCGTTGGGACGAGCAGTACTTC.

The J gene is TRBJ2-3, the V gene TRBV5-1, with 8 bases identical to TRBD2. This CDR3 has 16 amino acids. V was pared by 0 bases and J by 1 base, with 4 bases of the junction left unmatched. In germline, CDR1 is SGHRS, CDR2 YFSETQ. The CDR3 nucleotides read TGCGCCAGCAGCTTGGAGCCAGCGGGAGGCACAGATACGCAGTATTTT. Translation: CASSLEPAGGTDTQYF.

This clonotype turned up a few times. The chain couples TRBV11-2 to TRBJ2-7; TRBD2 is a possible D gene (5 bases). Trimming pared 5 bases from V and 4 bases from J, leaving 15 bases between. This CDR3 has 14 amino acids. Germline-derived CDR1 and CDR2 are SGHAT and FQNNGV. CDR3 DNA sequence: TGTGCCAGCAGCAGGGTACCGGGGTCGTACGAGCAGTACTTC. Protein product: CASSRVPGSYEQYF.

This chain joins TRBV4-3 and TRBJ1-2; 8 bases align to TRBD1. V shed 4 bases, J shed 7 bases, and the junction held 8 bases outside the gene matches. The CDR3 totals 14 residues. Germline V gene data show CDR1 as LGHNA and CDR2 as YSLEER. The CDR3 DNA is TGCGCCAGCAGCCCCCGACAGGGGACAACTGGCTACACCTTC. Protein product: CASSPRQGTTGYTF.

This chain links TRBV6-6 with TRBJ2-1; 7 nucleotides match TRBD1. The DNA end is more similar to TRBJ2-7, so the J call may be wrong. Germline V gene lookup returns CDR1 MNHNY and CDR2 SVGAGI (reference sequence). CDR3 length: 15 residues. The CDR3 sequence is CASSLGQVTYNEQYF. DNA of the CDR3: TGTGCCAGCAGTTTAGGACAGGTCACCTACAATGAGCAGTACTTC.

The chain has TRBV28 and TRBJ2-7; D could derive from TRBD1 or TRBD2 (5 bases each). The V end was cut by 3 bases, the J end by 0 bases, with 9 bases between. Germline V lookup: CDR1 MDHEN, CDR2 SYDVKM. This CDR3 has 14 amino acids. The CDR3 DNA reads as TGTGCCAGCAGTTTCGCAGGGACCTCCTACGAGCAGTACTTC. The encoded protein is CASSFAGTSYEQYF.

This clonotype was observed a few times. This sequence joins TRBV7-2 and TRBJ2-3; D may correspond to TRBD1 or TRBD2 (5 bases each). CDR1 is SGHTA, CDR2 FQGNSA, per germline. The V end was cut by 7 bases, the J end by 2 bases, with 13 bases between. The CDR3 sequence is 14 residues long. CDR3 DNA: TGTGCCAGCACCCTTGAGGGGATCACAGATACGCAGTATTTT. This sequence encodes CASTLEGITDTQYF. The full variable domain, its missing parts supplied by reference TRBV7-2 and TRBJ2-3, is GAGVSQSPSNKVTEKGKDVELRCDPISGHTALYWYRQSLGQGLEFLIYFQGNSAPDKSGLPSDRFSAERTGGSVSTLTIQRTQQEDSAVYLCASTLEGITDTQYFGPGTRLTVL.

CDR3 sequence: CSVLSANEQFF. CDR3 in DNA: TGCAGTGTTCTGTCTGCGAATGAGCAGTTCTTC. The chain is built from TRBV20-1 and TRBJ2-1; D not resolved. Per the germline V gene, CDR1 is DFQATT and CDR2 is SNEGSKA (reference sequence). The CDR3 length is 11 residues. With 7 bases removed from V and 7 bases from J, the gap between germline ends came to 11 bases.

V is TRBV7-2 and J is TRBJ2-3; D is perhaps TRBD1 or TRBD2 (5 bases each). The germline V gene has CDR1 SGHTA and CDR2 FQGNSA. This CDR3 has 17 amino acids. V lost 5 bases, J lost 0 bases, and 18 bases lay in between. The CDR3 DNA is TGTGCCAGCAGCCTCAAGGGGCGTGGACTTAGCACAGATACGCAGTATTTT. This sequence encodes CASSLKGRGLSTDTQYF.

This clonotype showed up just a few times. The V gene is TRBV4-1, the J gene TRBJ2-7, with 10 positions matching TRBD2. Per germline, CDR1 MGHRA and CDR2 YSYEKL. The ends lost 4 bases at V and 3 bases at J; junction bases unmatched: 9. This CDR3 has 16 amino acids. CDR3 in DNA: TGCGCCAGCAGCCCGACTCCGAGACTAGCGGGCTACGAGCAGTACTTC. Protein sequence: CASSPTPRLAGYEQYF.

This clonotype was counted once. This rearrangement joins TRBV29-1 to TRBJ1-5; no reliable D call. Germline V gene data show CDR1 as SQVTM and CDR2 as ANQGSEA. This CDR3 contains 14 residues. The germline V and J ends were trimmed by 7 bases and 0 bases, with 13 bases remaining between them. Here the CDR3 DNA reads TGCAGCGCCACAGAAAACTATAGCAATCAGCCCCAGCATTTT. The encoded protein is CSATENYSNQPQHF. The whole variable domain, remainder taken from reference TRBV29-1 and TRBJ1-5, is SAVISQKPSRDICQRGTSLTIQCQVDSQVTMMFWYRQQPGQSLTLIATANQGSEATYESGFVIDKFPISRPNLTFSTLTVSNMSPEDSSIYLCSATENYSNQPQHFGDGTRLSIL.

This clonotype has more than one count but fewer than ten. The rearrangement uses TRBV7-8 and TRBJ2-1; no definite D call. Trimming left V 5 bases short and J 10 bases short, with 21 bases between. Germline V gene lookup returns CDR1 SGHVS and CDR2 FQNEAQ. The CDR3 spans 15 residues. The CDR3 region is CASSPTILPGLEQFF. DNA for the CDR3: TGTGCCAGCAGCCCAACGATCCTCCCCGGGTTAGAGCAGTTCTTC.